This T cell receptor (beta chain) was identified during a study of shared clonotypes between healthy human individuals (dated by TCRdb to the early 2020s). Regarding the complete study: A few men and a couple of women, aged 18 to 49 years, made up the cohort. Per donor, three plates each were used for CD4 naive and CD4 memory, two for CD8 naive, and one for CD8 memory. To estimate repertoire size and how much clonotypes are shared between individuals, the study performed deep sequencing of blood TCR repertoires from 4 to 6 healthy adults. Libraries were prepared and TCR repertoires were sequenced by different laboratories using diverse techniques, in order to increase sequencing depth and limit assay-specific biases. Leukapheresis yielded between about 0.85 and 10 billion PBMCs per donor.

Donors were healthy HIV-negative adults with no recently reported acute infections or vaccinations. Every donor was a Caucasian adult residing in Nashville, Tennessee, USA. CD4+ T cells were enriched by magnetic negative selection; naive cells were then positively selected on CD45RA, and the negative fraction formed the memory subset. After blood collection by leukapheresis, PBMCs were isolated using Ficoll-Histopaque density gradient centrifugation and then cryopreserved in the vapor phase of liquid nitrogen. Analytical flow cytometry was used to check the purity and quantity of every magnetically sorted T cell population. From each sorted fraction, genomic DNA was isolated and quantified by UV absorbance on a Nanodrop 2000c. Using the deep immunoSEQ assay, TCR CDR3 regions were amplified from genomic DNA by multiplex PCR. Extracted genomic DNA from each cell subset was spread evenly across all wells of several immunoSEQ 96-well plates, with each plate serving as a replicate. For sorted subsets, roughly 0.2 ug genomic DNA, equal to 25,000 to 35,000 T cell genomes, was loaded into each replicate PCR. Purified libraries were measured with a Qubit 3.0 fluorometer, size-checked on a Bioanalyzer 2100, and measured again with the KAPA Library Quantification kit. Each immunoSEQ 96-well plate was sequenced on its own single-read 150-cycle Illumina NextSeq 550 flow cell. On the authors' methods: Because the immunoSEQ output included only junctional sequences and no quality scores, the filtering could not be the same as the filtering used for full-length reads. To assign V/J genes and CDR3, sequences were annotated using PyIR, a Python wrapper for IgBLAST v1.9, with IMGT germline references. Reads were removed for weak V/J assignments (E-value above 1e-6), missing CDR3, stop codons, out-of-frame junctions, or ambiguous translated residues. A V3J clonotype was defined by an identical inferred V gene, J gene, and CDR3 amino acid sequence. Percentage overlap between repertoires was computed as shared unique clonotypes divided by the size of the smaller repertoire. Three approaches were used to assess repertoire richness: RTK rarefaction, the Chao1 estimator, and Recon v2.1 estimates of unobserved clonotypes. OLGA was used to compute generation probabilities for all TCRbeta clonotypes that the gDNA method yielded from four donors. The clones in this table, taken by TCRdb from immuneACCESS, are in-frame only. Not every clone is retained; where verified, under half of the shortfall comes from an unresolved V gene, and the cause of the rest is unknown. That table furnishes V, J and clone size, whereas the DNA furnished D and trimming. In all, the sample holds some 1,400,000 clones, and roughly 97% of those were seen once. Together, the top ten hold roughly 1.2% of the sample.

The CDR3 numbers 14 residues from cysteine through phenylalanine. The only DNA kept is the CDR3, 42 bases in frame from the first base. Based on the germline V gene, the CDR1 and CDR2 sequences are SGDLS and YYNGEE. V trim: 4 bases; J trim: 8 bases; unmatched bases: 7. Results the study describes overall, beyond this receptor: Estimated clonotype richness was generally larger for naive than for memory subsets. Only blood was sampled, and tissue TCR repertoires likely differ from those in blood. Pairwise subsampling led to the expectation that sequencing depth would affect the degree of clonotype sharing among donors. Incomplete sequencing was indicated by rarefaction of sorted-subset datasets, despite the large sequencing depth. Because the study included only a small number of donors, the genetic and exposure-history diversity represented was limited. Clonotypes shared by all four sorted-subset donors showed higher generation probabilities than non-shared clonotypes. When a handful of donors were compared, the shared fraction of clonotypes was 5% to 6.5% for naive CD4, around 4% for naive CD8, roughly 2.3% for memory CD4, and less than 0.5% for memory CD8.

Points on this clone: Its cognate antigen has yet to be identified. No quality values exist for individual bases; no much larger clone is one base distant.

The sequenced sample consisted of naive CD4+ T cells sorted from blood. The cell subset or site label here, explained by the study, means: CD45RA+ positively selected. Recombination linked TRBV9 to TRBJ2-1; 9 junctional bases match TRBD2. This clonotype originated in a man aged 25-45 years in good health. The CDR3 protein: CASSYMGLADEQFF. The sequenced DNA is TGTGCCAGCAGCTACATGGGACTAGCTGATGAGCAGTTCTTC. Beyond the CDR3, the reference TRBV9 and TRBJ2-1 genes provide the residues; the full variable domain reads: DSGVTQTPKHLITATGQRVTLRCSPRSGDLSVYWYQQSLDQGLQFLIQYYNGEERAKGNILERFSAQQFPDLHSELNLSSLELGDSALYFCASSYMGLADEQFFGPGTRLTVL.